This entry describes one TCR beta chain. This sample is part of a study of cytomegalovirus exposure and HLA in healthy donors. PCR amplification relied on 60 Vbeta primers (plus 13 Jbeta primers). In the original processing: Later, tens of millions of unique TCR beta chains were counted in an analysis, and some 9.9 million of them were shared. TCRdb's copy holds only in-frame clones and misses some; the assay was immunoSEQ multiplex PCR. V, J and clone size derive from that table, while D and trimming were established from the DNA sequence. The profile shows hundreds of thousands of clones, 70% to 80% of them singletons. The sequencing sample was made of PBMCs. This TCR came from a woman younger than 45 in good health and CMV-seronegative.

The CDR3 DNA sequence: TGTGCCAGCAGCGTAGGTCGCGATCGAGAGGGAGGCTACACCTTC. This translates into CASSVGRDREGGYTF. The rearrangement uses TRBV9 and TRBJ1-2; D call uncertain. Trimming took off 0 bases at V and 8 bases at J, with 17 bases between the two ends. This CDR3 has 15 amino acids. The germline V gene has CDR1 SGDLS and CDR2 YYNGEE.